These 2 T cell receptor beta chains were all obtained from the same sample, sequenced in a study of T-cell reconstitution after alpha-beta-depleted transplantation in children. During its preparation, the TCRbeta library received unique molecular identifiers. TCRdb reprocessed the PCR reads via MiXCR and lists one record per CDR3 protein. This sample has a few hundred thousand distinct CDR3 sequences, with about 16% found just once. The specimen was PBMCs, mostly from graft donor cells, collected 360 days after TCRalphabeta/CD19-depleted stem cell transplant. Every receptor here comes from a boy younger than two who had a stem cell transplant for Wiskott-Aldrich syndrome, so the T cells may come from the graft donor.

The chain is built from TRBV11-1 and TRBJ2-6; 8 positions agree with TRBD1. The germline V gene has CDR1 SGHAT and CDR2 FQDESV (reference sequence). V lost 10 bases to trimming and J lost 0 bases; unmatched junction nucleotides: 14. The CDR3 is made up of 18 amino acids. CDR3 bases: TGTGCCACTCCTCCAGGGGGCGCTTCCCTCTCTGGGGCCAACGTCCTGACTTTC. Translated: CATPPGGASLSGANVLTF.

The chain employs TRBV5-1 and TRBJ2-1, with 7 bases that match TRBD1. This CDR3 is 14 amino acids long. CDR1 and CDR2 from the germline V gene are SGHRS and YFSETQ. Unmatched junction bases numbered 5, after V lost 4 bases and J lost 4 bases. The CDR3 DNA reads TGCGCCAGCAGCCCGGGACAGTCATACAATGAGCAGTTCTTC. It codes for CASSPGQSYNEQFF.